The T cell receptor (beta chain) under discussion was sequenced for a study of identical twins. Study results and caveats: The study drew conclusions from cross-sectional statistical analysis, not from following the same donors. Invariant populations such as MAIT and iNKT cells could partly muddle zero-insertion analyses. Memory repertoires showed no such pattern, whereas abundant cord blood beta clonotypes carried fewer insertions.

Healthy Caucasians, and only they, were the donors. J lost 2 bases, V lost 5 bases, and 6 bases had no gene match. Germline V CDR1 and CDR2: SGHTA, FQGNSA. The CDR3 runs 15 residues. This clonotype appeared a few times. The antigen remains undetermined. TCRdb re-derived calls from the 5' RACE reads in MiXCR, one entry per CDR3 protein. The repertoire has some 500,000 distinct CDR3 sequences, 14% of them found once; the top ten carry more than 0.8%. A further study also used this sample, focusing on yellow fever vaccine responses in identical twins.

Material for sequencing was CD4+ T cells sorted from blood. The chain employs TRBV7-2 and TRBJ2-4; 7 nucleotides align to TRBD2. This clonotype was obtained from a woman aged 18-29 years in good health. The CDR3 protein is CASSPQAGSKNIQYF. CDR3 nucleotide sequence: TGTGCCAGCAGCCCCCAAGCGGGATCCAAAAACATTCAGTACTTC. Full variable domain (rest looked up from reference TRBV7-2 and TRBJ2-4): GAGVSQSPSNKVTEKGKDVELRCDPISGHTALYWYRQSLGQGLEFLIYFQGNSAPDKSGLPSDRFSAERTGGSVSTLTIQRTQQEDSAVYLCASSPQAGSKNIQYFGAGTRLSVL.